This T cell receptor beta chain emerged from a study of T cell repertoires in cytomegalovirus infection. Using its own MiXCR run on the reads, TCRdb lists one record per CDR3 protein. The sample records some 800,000 distinct CDR3 sequences, roughly 33% being singletons. Trimming pared 5 bases from V and 7 bases from J, leaving 12 bases between. This CDR3 contains 13 residues. Whole-study findings and limits: Within the response measured ex vivo, HLA-C-restricted CMV-specific TCR beta clonotypes were dominant.

This clonotype was found a few times. Its antigen is not known. V and J are TRBV12-3 or TRBV12-4 and TRBJ1-5; D not resolved. The receptor's source is a human donor in good health (CMV status not recorded). Some clones in this sample may be carry-over from other donors' samples. The sequences come from cultured CD8+ T cells from PBMCs, collected from culture after CMV antigen stimulation. CDR3: CASSPSDRQPQHF. The DNA of the CDR3 is TGTGCCAGCAGTCCTTCGGACCGCCAGCCCCAGCATTTT.